The 4 T cell receptor beta chains presented below share a single source sample, sequenced in a study of blood T cell repertoires in COVID-19. Assay used: immunoSEQ multiplex PCR; TCRdb lists only in-frame clones, some missing. This table holds a few hundred thousand clones, 80% to 90% found once. Material for sequencing was PBMCs or T cells enriched from blood (not recorded which). Receptor source: a young man who had recovered from COVID-19.

V gene TRBV3-1 (or the pseudogene TRBV3-2) combines with J gene TRBJ1-4; weak D call: TRBD1 (5 bases). CDR3 length: 15 amino acids. V was clipped by 1 base and J by 7 bases, with 13 bases between them. Germline loops: CDR1 LGHDT, CDR2 YNNKEL (reference sequence). CDR3 region: CASSQVAGMSEKLFF. CDR3 nucleotide sequence: TGTGCCAGCAGCCAAGTTGCAGGGATGAGTGAAAAACTGTTTTTT.

The chain is built from TRBV5-5 and TRBJ2-1, with a tentative D call TRBD2 (5 bases). V lost 3 bases and J 2 bases, leaving 15 bases between the germline ends. The CDR3 spans 16 residues. CDR1 and CDR2 from the germline V gene are SGHKS and YYEKEE (reference sequence). CDR3 in amino acids: CASSSEGSYTYNEQFF. DNA for the CDR3: TGTGCCAGCAGCTCTGAGGGCAGCTACACCTACAATGAGCAGTTCTTC.

This chain connects TRBV12-3 or TRBV12-4 to TRBJ1-4, with a possible D match to TRBD1 (5 bases). This CDR3 region has 13 residues. The germline V and J ends were trimmed by 3 bases and 4 bases, with 6 bases remaining between them. CDR3 in DNA: TGTGCCAGCAGTTTGGGGGGTAATGAAAAACTGTTTTTT. It yields the protein CASSLGGNEKLFF.

CDR3 sequence reads: CASMSGGNLNEQFF. The CDR3 coding sequence is TGTGCCAGCATGAGCGGGGGGAATCTCAATGAGCAGTTCTTC. The gene calls are TRBV6-5 and TRBJ2-1, with 9 bases that match TRBD2. Germline values: CDR1 MNHEY, CDR2 SVGAGI. CDR3 size: 14 residues. With V trimmed by 7 bases and J by 6 bases, 7 bases remained unmatched.